Listed below are T cell receptor beta chains from one sample, sequenced in a study of radiation and T cells in renal cell carcinoma. Some clones are missing from TCRdb's copy, which holds only in-frame ones; the method was immunoSEQ multiplex PCR. Of about 150,000 clones in the sample, approximately 86% were seen once. Sequences were derived from blood, sampled from a patient whose treatment included radiotherapy and nephrectomy. Source of these receptors: a woman aged 45-60 years with renal cell carcinoma. CDR3s include the opening cysteine and the closing phenylalanine or tryptophan. D genes are given only for firm matches.

J gene: TRBJ2-1
D gene: .
V gene: TRBV5-6
CDR3 protein: CASSPTTREQFF

J gene: TRBJ1-2
D gene: .
V gene: TRBV6-5
CDR3 protein: CASSSYIGLRGYGYTF

J gene: TRBJ2-7
D gene: TRBD1
V gene: TRBV10-2
CDR3 protein: CASNRRDRFSYEQYF

J gene: TRBJ1-1
D gene: .
V gene: TRBV6-6
CDR3 protein: CASSQFVNTEAFF

J gene: TRBJ2-6
D gene: .
V gene: TRBV19
CDR3 protein: CASSPGGFLANVLTF

J gene: TRBJ2-1
D gene: .
V gene: TRBV14
CDR3 protein: CASSQSVHNEQFF

J gene: TRBJ1-2
D gene: .
V gene: TRBV4-1
CDR3 protein: CASSQDGGYTF

J gene: TRBJ2-3
D gene: .
V gene: TRBV5-1
CDR3 protein: CASSLQSGAGDTQYF

J gene: TRBJ1-1
D gene: .
V gene: TRBV7-8
CDR3 protein: CASSLSGRPEAFF

J gene: TRBJ2-7
D gene: TRBD1
V gene: TRBV6-6
CDR3 protein: CASRAPGQGSYEQYF

J gene: TRBJ1-2
D gene: .
V gene: TRBV5-6
CDR3 protein: CASSLWSGRGYTF

J gene: TRBJ2-1
D gene: .
V gene: TRBV7-9
CDR3 protein: CASSLLGRSSYNEQFF

J gene: TRBJ2-3
D gene: .
V gene: TRBV2
CDR3 protein: CASSYNTDTQYF

J gene: TRBJ1-1
D gene: TRBD1
V gene: TRBV19
CDR3 protein: CASTPGGQGALMNTEAFF

J gene: TRBJ1-4
D gene: TRBD1
V gene: TRBV4-1
CDR3 protein: CASSQVPTGTNEKLFF

J gene: TRBJ2-1
D gene: .
V gene: TRBV7-8
CDR3 protein: CASSLSGGVSYNEQFF

J gene: TRBJ2-3
D gene: TRBD2
V gene: TRBV5-1
CDR3 protein: CASSSPRASGRRQIGTDTQYF

J gene: TRBJ2-2
D gene: .
V gene: TRBV7-7
CDR3 protein: CASSPQMGNTGELFF

J gene: TRBJ2-3
D gene: .
V gene: TRBV5-1
CDR3 protein: CASSLGSTDTQYF

J gene: TRBJ2-5
D gene: .
V gene: TRBV18
CDR3 protein: CASSPEGWRGTQYF

J gene: TRBJ1-5
D gene: .
V gene: TRBV6-1
CDR3 protein: CASSEPGRGVRDNQPQHF

J gene: TRBJ1-4
D gene: .
V gene: TRBV5-1
CDR3 protein: CASRAQGATNEKLFF

J gene: TRBJ2-1
D gene: TRBD1
V gene: TRBV7-9
CDR3 protein: CASSARDRGSNEQFF

J gene: TRBJ2-1
D gene: .
V gene: TRBV9
CDR3 protein: CASSTPAGRGGPYNEQFF

J gene: TRBJ2-2
D gene: .
V gene: TRBV19
CDR3 protein: CASSIGGTGELFF

J gene: TRBJ2-3
D gene: .
V gene: TRBV7-2
CDR3 protein: CASSLEIRDTQYF

J gene: TRBJ2-7
D gene: .
V gene: TRBV6-1
CDR3 protein: CASSDINRVPYEQYF

J gene: TRBJ2-6
D gene: .
V gene: TRBV4-3
CDR3 protein: CASSPRGRGDSGANVLTF

J gene: TRBJ2-3
D gene: .
V gene: TRBV7-2
CDR3 protein: CASSRVGGAPPDTQYF

J gene: TRBJ1-2
D gene: .
V gene: TRBV6-1
CDR3 protein: CASSELGANYGYTF

J gene: TRBJ1-3
D gene: .
V gene: TRBV5-1
CDR3 protein: CASSLVPKTTSGNTIYF

J gene: TRBJ1-6
D gene: TRBD1
V gene: TRBV10-3
CDR3 protein: CAISQPTGERNSPLHF

J gene: TRBJ2-5
D gene: .
V gene: TRBV7-9
CDR3 protein: CASSLKETQYF

J gene: TRBJ1-2
D gene: .
V gene: TRBV29-1
CDR3 protein: CSVEFPGSRDNYGYTF

J gene: TRBJ2-3
D gene: .
V gene: TRBV19
CDR3 protein: CASSARLGDTQYF

J gene: TRBJ2-6
D gene: .
V gene: TRBV19
CDR3 protein: CASVDRFLSSGANVLTF

J gene: TRBJ1-2
D gene: .
V gene: TRBV6-5
CDR3 protein: CASSYDSWSYGYTF

J gene: TRBJ1-6
D gene: .
V gene: TRBV11-2
CDR3 protein: CASSLAGGPYNSPLHF

J gene: TRBJ1-6
D gene: .
V gene: TRBV18
CDR3 protein: CASSPVNSPLHF

J gene: TRBJ1-1
D gene: .
V gene: TRBV11-2
CDR3 protein: CASMRTANTEAFF

J gene: TRBJ1-1
D gene: .
V gene: TRBV7-2
CDR3 protein: CASSWGFGGSSTEAFF

J gene: TRBJ1-2
D gene: TRBD1
V gene: TRBV14
CDR3 protein: CASSQVGTGGPYGYTF

J gene: TRBJ1-5
D gene: .
V gene: TRBV6-5
CDR3 protein: CASTPGGLSNQPQHF

J gene: TRBJ1-1
D gene: .
V gene: TRBV4-1
CDR3 protein: CASSQDGRDTINTEAFF

J gene: TRBJ1-4
D gene: .
V gene: TRBV18
CDR3 protein: CASSPAENEKLFF

J gene: TRBJ1-3
D gene: .
V gene: TRBV18
CDR3 protein: CASSPDPDSNSGNTIYF

J gene: TRBJ2-5
D gene: TRBD2
V gene: TRBV9
CDR3 protein: CASSTGLAGGQETQYF

J gene: TRBJ1-3
D gene: .
V gene: TRBV4-3
CDR3 protein: CASSQDFRAGLTGNTIYF

J gene: TRBJ1-5
D gene: TRBD1
V gene: TRBV19
CDR3 protein: CASSAVTGLNQPQHF